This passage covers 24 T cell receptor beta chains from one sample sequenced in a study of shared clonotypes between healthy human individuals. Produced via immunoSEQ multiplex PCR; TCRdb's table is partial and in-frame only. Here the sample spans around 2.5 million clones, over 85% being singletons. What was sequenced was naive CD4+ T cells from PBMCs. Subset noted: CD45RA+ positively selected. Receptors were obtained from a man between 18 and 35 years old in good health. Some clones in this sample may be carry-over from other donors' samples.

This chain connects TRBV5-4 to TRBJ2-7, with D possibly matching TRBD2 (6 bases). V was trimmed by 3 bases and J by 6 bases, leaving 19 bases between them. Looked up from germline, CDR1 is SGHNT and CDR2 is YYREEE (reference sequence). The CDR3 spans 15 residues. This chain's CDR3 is CASSSSREPRPEQYF. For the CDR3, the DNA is TGTGCCAGCAGCTCCTCCCGGGAGCCCCGCCCCGAGCAGTACTTC.

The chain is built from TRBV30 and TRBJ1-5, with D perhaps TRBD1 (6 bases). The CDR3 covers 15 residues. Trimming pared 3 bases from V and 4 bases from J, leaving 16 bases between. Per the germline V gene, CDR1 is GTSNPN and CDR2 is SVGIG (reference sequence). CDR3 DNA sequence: TGTGCCTGGAGCCGTCGATCGGGACAAAATCAGCCCCAGCATTTT. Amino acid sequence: CAWSRRSGQNQPQHF.

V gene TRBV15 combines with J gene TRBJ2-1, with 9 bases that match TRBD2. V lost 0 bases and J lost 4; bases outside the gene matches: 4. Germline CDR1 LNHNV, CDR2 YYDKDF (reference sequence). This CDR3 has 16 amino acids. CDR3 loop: CATSRDLSGGYNEQFF. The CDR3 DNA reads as TGTGCCACCAGCAGAGATCTAAGCGGGGGGTACAATGAGCAGTTCTTC.

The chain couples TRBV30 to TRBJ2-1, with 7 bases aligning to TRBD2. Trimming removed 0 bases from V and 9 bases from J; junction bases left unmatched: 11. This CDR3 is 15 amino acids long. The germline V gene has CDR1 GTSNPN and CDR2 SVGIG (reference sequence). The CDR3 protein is CAWSVRGLGLVEQFF. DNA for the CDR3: TGTGCCTGGAGTGTACGAGGACTAGGGCTTGTTGAGCAGTTCTTC.

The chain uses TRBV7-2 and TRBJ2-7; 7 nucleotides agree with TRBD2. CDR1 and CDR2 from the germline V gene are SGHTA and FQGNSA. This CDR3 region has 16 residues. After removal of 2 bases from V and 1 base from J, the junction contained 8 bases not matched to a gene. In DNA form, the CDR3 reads TGTGCCAGCAGCTTATTCGGCGGGAGCCTGTCCTACGAGCAGTACTTC. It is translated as CASSLFGGSLSYEQYF.

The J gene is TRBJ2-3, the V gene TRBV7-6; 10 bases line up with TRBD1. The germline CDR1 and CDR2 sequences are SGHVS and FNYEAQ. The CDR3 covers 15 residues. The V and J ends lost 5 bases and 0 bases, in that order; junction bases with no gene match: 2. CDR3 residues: CASSRTGGSTDTQYF. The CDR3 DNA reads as TGTGCCAGCAGCAGGACAGGGGGGAGCACAGATACGCAGTATTTT.

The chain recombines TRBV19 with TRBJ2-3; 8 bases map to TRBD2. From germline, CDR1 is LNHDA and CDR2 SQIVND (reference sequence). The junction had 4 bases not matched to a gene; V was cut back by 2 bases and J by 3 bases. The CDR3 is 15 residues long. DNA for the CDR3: TGTGCCAGTAGTATATGGTCGGGGGGGACAGATACGCAGTATTTT. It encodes CASSIWSGGTDTQYF.

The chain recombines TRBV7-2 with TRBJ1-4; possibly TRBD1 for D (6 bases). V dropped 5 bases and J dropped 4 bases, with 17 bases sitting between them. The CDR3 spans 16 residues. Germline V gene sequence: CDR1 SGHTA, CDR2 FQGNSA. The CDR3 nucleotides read TGTGCCAGCAGCGTACGCCCAGGGGCCGATAATGAAAAACTGTTTTTT. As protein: CASSVRPGADNEKLFF.

The CDR3 region has the DNA TGTGCCTGGATGGTAGGAACAGGCCGTCGTGGCTACACCTTC. Protein product: CAWMVGTGRRGYTF. The chain carries TRBV30 and TRBJ1-2, with a weak D call TRBD1 (5 bases). Germline CDR1 and CDR2: GTSNPN and SVGIG (reference sequence). V lost 4 bases and J 7 bases, leaving 19 bases between the germline ends. The CDR3 contains 14 residues.

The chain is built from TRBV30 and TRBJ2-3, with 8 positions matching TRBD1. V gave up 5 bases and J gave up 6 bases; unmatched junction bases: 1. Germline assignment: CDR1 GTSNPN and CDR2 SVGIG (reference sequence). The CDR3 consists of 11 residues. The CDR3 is CAWGTGDTQYF. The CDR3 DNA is TGTGCCTGGGGGACAGGCGATACGCAGTATTTT. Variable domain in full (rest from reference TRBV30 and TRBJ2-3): SQTIHQWPATLVQPVGSPLSLECTVEGTSNPNLYWYRQAAGRGLQLLFYSVGIGQISSEVPQNLSASRPQDRQFILSSKKLLLSDSGFYLCAWGTGDTQYFGPGTRLTVL.

The CDR3 here is CASTGQRVGEKLFF. The DNA for the CDR3 is TGTGCCAGCACGGGCCAAAGGGTGGGGGAAAAACTGTTTTTT. The rearrangement joins TRBV28 to TRBJ1-4; the D is unclear. V was shortened by 7 bases and J by 8 bases, with 17 bases between the two germline ends. The CDR3 loop spans 14 amino acids. Per germline, CDR1 MDHEN and CDR2 SYDVKM.

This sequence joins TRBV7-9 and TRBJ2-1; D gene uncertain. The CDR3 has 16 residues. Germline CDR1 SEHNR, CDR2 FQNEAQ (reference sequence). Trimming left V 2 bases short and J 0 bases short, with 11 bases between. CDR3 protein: CASSLLMGNSYNEQFF. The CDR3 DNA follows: TGTGCCAGCAGCTTATTGATGGGGAACTCCTACAATGAGCAGTTCTTC.

This CDR3 is CAWTQGVTSYNEQFF. The CDR3 DNA reads as TGTGCCTGGACTCAGGGGGTCACGTCCTACAATGAGCAGTTCTTC. The chain recombines TRBV30 with TRBJ2-1, with 7 bases matching TRBD1. CDR3 length equals 15 residues. The germline V gene encodes CDR1 GTSNPN and CDR2 SVGIG (reference sequence). Unmatched junction bases numbered 7, after V lost 4 bases and J lost 1 base.

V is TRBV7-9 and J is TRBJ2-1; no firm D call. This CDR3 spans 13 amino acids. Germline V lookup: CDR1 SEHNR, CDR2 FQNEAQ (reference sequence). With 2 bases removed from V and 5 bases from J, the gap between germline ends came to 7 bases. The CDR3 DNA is TGTGCCAGCAGCTTAAGACCTAACAATGAGCAGTTCTTC. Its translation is CASSLRPNNEQFF.

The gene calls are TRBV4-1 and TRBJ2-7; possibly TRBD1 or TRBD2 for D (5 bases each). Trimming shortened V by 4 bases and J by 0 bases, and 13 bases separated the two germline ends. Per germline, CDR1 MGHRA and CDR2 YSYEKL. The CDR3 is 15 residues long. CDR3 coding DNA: TGCGCCAGCAGCCGAGGGGACGCCAGCTCCTACGAGCAGTACTTC. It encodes CASSRGDASSYEQYF.

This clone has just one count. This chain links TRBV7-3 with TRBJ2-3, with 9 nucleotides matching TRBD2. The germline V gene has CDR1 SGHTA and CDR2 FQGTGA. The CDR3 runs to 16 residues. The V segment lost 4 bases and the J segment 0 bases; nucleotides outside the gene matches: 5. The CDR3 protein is CASSWGLAGSTDTQYF. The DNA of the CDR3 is TGTGCCAGCAGCTGGGGGCTAGCGGGGAGCACAGATACGCAGTATTTT.

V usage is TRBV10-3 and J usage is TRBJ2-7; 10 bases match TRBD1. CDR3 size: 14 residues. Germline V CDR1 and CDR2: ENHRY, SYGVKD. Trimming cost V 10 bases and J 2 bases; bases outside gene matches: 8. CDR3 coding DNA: TGTGCCACCGCTCCCGGACAGGGGGCCTACGAGCAGTACTTC. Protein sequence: CATAPGQGAYEQYF.

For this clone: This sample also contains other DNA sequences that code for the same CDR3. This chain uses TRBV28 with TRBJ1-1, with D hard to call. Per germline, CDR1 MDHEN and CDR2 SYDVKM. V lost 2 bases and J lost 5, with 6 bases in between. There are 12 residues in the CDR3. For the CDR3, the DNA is TGTGCCAGCAGTTTAGAGGGTACTGAAGCTTTCTTT. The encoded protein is CASSLEGTEAFF.

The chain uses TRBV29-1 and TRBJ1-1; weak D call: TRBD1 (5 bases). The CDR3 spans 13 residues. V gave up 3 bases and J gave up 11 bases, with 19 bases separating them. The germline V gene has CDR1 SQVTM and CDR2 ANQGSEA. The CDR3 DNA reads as TGCAGCGTTGAGAAAGGGGTACAGGTAGAGGCTTTCTTT. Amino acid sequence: CSVEKGVQVEAFF.

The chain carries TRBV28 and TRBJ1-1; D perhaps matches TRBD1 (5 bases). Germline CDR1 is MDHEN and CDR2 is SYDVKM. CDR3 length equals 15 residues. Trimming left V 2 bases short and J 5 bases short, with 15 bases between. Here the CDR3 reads CASSLGRAGRTEAFF. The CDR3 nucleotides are TGTGCCAGCAGTTTAGGACGAGCAGGGAGAACTGAAGCTTTCTTT.

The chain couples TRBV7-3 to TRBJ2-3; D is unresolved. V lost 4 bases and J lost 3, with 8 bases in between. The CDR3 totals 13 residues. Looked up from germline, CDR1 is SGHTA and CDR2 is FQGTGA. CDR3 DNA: TGTGCCAGCAGCTCTCACCGAACAGATACGCAGTATTTT. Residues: CASSSHRTDTQYF.

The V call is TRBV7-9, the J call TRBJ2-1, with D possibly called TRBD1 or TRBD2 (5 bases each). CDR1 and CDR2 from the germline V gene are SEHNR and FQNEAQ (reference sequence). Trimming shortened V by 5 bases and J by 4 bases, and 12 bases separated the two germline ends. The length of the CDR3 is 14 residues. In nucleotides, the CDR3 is TGTGCCAGCAGCCCCGGGACCACTTACAATGAGCAGTTCTTC. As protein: CASSPGTTYNEQFF.

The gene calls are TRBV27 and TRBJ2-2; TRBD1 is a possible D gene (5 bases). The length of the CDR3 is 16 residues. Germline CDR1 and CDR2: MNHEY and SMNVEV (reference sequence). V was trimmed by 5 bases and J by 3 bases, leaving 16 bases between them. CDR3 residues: CASSLLTLRDTGELFF. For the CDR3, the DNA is TGTGCCAGCAGTCTCCTGACTCTCAGGGACACCGGGGAGCTGTTTTTT.

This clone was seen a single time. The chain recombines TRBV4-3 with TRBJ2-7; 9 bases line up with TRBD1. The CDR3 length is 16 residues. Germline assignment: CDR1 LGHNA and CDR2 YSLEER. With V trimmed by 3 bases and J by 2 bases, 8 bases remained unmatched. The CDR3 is CASSHTGGSSPYEQYF. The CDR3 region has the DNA TGCGCCAGCAGCCACACAGGGGGCTCTAGCCCCTACGAGCAGTACTTC.